The 2 T cell receptor beta chains presented below share a single source sample, sequenced in a study of identifying expanded T cells in peripheral blood. Using immunoSEQ multiplex PCR, the repertoire was profiled, and TCRdb retains in-frame clones only, with some absent. The sample lists some 120,000 clones, 84% occurring once. Specimen: blood. These receptors all come from a person between 18 and 69 years old in good health.

The chain couples TRBV9 to TRBJ1-2; possible D gene TRBD1, 6 bases. This CDR3 is 11 amino acids long. The V and J ends lost 7 bases and 8 bases respectively, with 12 bases between them. Germline-derived CDR1 and CDR2 are SGDLS and YYNGEE. The CDR3, as DNA: TGTGCCAGCTGGGGGCTTGGAGGCTACACCTTC. Amino acid sequence: CASWGLGGYTF.

J is TRBJ2-7 and V is TRBV2, with D unresolved. The germline V and J ends were trimmed by 5 bases and 3 bases, with 2 bases remaining between them. The CDR3 spans 10 residues. CDR1 and CDR2 from the germline V gene are SNHLY and FYNNEI. The CDR3 loop is CASSHYEQYF. DNA of the CDR3: TGTGCCAGCAGTCACTACGAGCAGTACTTC.